Listed below are T cell receptor beta chains from one sample, sequenced in a study of CD8+ T cells in alopecia areata. This table comes from immunoSEQ multiplex PCR, and its TCRdb copy is limited to in-frame clones, with some not included. The repertoire holds over 150,000 clones, with about 60% as singletons. The material was CD4+ T cells sorted from blood, obtained at week 4, from a patient treated with tofacitinib. These receptors all stem from a human donor with alopecia areata. CDR3s include the opening cysteine and the closing phenylalanine or tryptophan. A D gene is named only where the DNA matches it firmly. The size field is filled for only some rows; it gives once, few, many or a size class.

V	length	size	J	D	CDR3	DNA
TRBV30	15	-	TRBJ2-6	-	CAWSGDGSGANVLTF	TGTGCCTGGAGTGGGGACGGCTCTGGGGCCAACGTCCTGACTTTC
TRBV6-5	15	-	TRBJ2-6	TRBD1	CASSGQGTGANVLTF	TGTGCCAGCAGCGGACAGGGTACTGGGGCCAACGTCCTGACTTTC
TRBV5-4	16	-	TRBJ2-5	TRBD2	CASSLDLAGGRGTQYF	TGTGCCAGCAGCTTGGATCTAGCGGGAGGGCGGGGGACCCAGTACTTC
TRBV7-2	14	-	TRBJ2-7	-	CASSLSYTSYEQYF	TGTGCCAGCAGCCTCTCCTATACCTCCTACGAGCAGTACTTC
TRBV19	16	-	TRBJ1-5	-	CASGELGARWTQPQHF	TGTGCCAGTGGGGAATTGGGGGCAAGGTGGACTCAGCCCCAGCATTTT
TRBV30	14	-	TRBJ1-4	-	CAWSVGTTMEKLFF	TGTGCCTGGAGTGTAGGTACAACGATGGAAAAACTGTTTTTT
TRBV30	15	-	TRBJ2-3	TRBD2	CAWKALAGVADTQYF	TGTGCCTGGAAGGCACTAGCGGGAGTGGCAGATACGCAGTATTTT
TRBV6-6	13	once	TRBJ1-1	-	CASSYNLGTEAFF	TGTGCCAGCAGTTATAACTTGGGAACTGAAGCTTTCTTT
TRBV29-1	13	-	TRBJ1-5	-	CSVEGGPDGPQHF	TGCAGCGTTGAAGGGGGTCCGGATGGGCCCCAGCATTTT
TRBV18	14	few	TRBJ1-1	TRBD1	CASSPGQGNTEAFF	TGTGCCAGCTCACCAGGACAGGGGAACACTGAAGCTTTCTTT
TRBV2	14	-	TRBJ1-5	-	CASSEAGGNQPQHF	TGTGCCAGCAGTGAAGCGGGGGGGAATCAGCCCCAGCATTTT
TRBV29-1	11	once	TRBJ1-2	-	CSVEEGVGYTF	TGCAGCGTTGAAGAGGGGGTTGGCTACACCTTC
TRBV7-6	13	-	TRBJ2-1	TRBD1	CASSLTGKFVQFF	TGTGCCAGCAGCTTGACAGGGAAATTCGTGCAGTTCTTC
TRBV4-1	19	few	TRBJ2-1	TRBD2	CASSHGRASGSSRLNEQFF	TGCGCCAGCAGCCACGGAAGGGCGAGCGGGAGTTCTCGTTTGAATGAGCAGTTCTTC